This T cell receptor beta chain was found in a study of T-cell reconstitution after alpha-beta-depleted transplantation in children. A library of TCRbeta sequences, prepared with unique molecular identifiers, was generated. TCRdb processed the PCR reads anew with MiXCR; each CDR3 protein has one entry. The table lists just under 550,000 distinct CDR3 sequences, about 17% of them singletons, with about 3.1% in the top ten. Germline CDR1 is SEHNR and CDR2 is FQNEAQ (reference sequence). This CDR3 is 15 amino acids long. The trim removed 5 bases at V and 8 bases at J, leaving 10 bases unmatched. V usage is TRBV7-9 and J usage is TRBJ1-4; 8 bases agree with TRBD1. Sequencing used PBMCs from the stem cell graft donor, obtained from the stem cell graft. The receptor's source is a human donor who donated a stem cell graft to a child with acute lymphoblastic leukemia. CDR3 in amino acids: CASSPIEAGGEKLFF. The CDR3 bases are TGTGCCAGCAGCCCCATTGAGGCAGGGGGCGAAAAACTGTTTTTT.